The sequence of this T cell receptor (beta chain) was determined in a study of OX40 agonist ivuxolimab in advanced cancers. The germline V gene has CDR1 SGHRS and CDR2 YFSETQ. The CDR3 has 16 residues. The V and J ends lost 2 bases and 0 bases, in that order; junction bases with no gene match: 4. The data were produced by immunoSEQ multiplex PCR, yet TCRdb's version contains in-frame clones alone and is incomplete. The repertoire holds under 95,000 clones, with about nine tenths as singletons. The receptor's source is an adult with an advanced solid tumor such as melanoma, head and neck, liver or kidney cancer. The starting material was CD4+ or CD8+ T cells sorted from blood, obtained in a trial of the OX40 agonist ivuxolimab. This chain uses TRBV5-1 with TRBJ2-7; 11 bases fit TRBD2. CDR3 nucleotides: TGCGCCAGCAGCTTTGGGACTAGCGGTAGCTCCTACGAGCAGTACTTC. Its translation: CASSFGTSGSSYEQYF.